The rows below give T cell receptor beta chains drawn from one sample of a study of CD8+ T cells in alopecia areata. The repertoire was sequenced with immunoSEQ multiplex PCR; TCRdb's copy has only in-frame clones and lacks some. The sample includes 110,000 or so clones, 55% to 70% seen only once; the top ten take roughly 25%. The source material was NKG2D-low CD8+ T cells sorted from blood. The receptors derive from a human donor with alopecia areata. CDR3s include the opening cysteine and the closing phenylalanine or tryptophan. The order of the fields is J gene, D gene, clone size, V gene, CDR3 protein, CDR3 DNA. A D gene is named only where the DNA matches it firmly. Only part of the rows carry a size: once, few, many, or a class if the clone is expanded.

J: TRBJ1-5; D: NA; size: NA; V: TRBV6-1; CDR3: CASSEFRRGRGQPQHF; DNA: TGTGCCAGCAGTGAATTCCGCCGCGGCCGTGGTCAGCCCCAGCATTTT
J: TRBJ2-7; D: NA; size: NA; V: TRBV9; CDR3: CASSVGFRGYEQYF; DNA: TGTGCCAGCAGCGTAGGCTTCCGAGGCTACGAGCAGTACTTC
J: TRBJ2-4; D: TRBD1; size: NA; V: TRBV27; CDR3: CASSGTGRNIQYF; DNA: TGTGCCAGCAGCGGGACAGGGAGAAACATTCAGTACTTC
J: TRBJ2-7; D: TRBD1; size: NA; V: TRBV6-6; CDR3: CASIGQGAYEQYF; DNA: TGTGCCAGCATCGGGCAGGGGGCCTACGAGCAGTACTTC
J: TRBJ1-5; D: NA; size: NA; V: TRBV6-6; CDR3: CASTEQGWVNQPQHF; DNA: TGTGCCAGCACCGAACAGGGCTGGGTCAATCAGCCCCAGCATTTT
J: TRBJ2-6; D: NA; size: NA; V: TRBV19; CDR3: CASSASGANVLTF; DNA: TGTGCCAGTAGTGCGTCGGGGGCCAACGTCCTGACTTTC
J: TRBJ1-5; D: NA; size: NA; V: TRBV27; CDR3: CASSFLGAGRNQPQHF; DNA: TGTGCCAGCAGTTTTCTTGGTGCAGGCAGAAATCAGCCCCAGCATTTT
J: TRBJ2-1; D: NA; size: NA; V: TRBV9; CDR3: CASEADNEQFF; DNA: TGTGCCAGCGAGGCAGACAATGAGCAGTTCTTC
J: TRBJ1-2; D: NA; size: NA; V: TRBV29-1; CDR3: CSARPSGGYGYTF; DNA: TGCAGCGCCCGGCCGTCGGGGGGCTATGGCTACACCTTC
J: TRBJ1-4; D: TRBD1; size: NA; V: TRBV6-6; CDR3: CASSYPGQPNEKLFF; DNA: TGTGCCAGCAGTTACCCGGGACAGCCGAATGAAAAACTGTTTTTT
J: TRBJ1-4; D: NA; size: few; V: TRBV7-9; CDR3: CASIGEREQEKLFF; DNA: TGTGCCAGCATAGGGGAGCGGGAACAAGAAAAACTGTTTTTT
J: TRBJ1-2; D: NA; size: few; V: TRBV29-1; CDR3: CSVGHRLTLANYGYTF; DNA: TGCAGCGTTGGACACAGGCTCACCTTAGCTAACTATGGCTACACCTTC
J: TRBJ2-1; D: NA; size: few; V: TRBV9; CDR3: CASSVADSYNEQFF; DNA: TGTGCCAGCAGCGTCGCTGATTCCTACAATGAGCAGTTCTTC
J: TRBJ1-1; D: NA; size: few; V: TRBV29-1; CDR3: CSVILGTEAFF; DNA: TGCAGCGTCATATTAGGCACTGAAGCTTTCTTT
J: TRBJ2-7; D: NA; size: few; V: TRBV30; CDR3: CAWSSTAEQYF; DNA: TGTGCCTGGAGTTCAACCGCCGAGCAGTACTTC
J: TRBJ2-1; D: TRBD2; size: NA; V: TRBV5-4; CDR3: CASSFLGLAVGNEQFF; DNA: TGTGCCAGCAGCTTCCTGGGACTAGCGGTAGGCAATGAGCAGTTCTTC
J: TRBJ2-3; D: NA; size: few; V: TRBV10-3; CDR3: CAISGSSTGTDTQYF; DNA: TGTGCCATCAGTGGGTCCTCTACTGGCACAGATACGCAGTATTTT
J: TRBJ1-3; D: NA; size: NA; V: TRBV6-5; CDR3: CASSELRWSGNTIYF; DNA: TGTGCCAGCTCCGAGCTACGGTGGTCTGGAAACACCATATATTTT
J: TRBJ2-3; D: NA; size: NA; V: TRBV28; CDR3: CASSSGTLGWKDTQYF; DNA: TGTGCCAGCAGTTCCGGGACCCTGGGTTGGAAGGATACGCAGTATTTT
J: TRBJ2-2; D: TRBD1; size: few; V: TRBV4-1; CDR3: CASTGGNTGELFF; DNA: TGCGCCAGCACAGGGGGAAATACCGGGGAGCTGTTTTTT
J: TRBJ2-1; D: NA; size: few; V: TRBV6-5; CDR3: CASSYSRANNEQFF; DNA: TGTGCCAGCAGTTACTCCCGGGCCAACAATGAGCAGTTCTTC
J: TRBJ2-3; D: TRBD2; size: NA; V: TRBV10-3; CDR3: CAIAHRRETYTDTQYF; DNA: TGTGCCATCGCCCATCGGCGGGAGACGTACACAGATACGCAGTATTTT
J: TRBJ2-3; D: TRBD2; size: NA; V: TRBV13; CDR3: CASSLDASGITDTQYF; DNA: TGTGCCAGCAGCTTAGATGCTAGCGGGATAACAGATACGCAGTATTTT
J: TRBJ2-5; D: NA; size: NA; V: TRBV7-9; CDR3: CASSYGTATRETQYF; DNA: TGTGCCAGCAGCTACGGGACCGCCACAAGAGAGACCCAGTACTTC
J: TRBJ2-3; D: TRBD2; size: few; V: TRBV19; CDR3: CASTPSGSITDTQYF; DNA: TGTGCCAGTACCCCTAGCGGGAGTATCACAGATACGCAGTATTTT
J: TRBJ2-3; D: TRBD1; size: NA; V: TRBV5-6; CDR3: CASSFPTGGSTDTQYF; DNA: TGTGCCAGCAGCTTTCCGACAGGGGGATCCACAGATACGCAGTATTTT
J: TRBJ2-3; D: TRBD2; size: few; V: TRBV6-5; CDR3: CASSSATSPDTQYF; DNA: TGTGCCAGCAGTTCAGCGACTAGCCCAGATACGCAGTATTTT
J: TRBJ2-1; D: NA; size: NA; V: TRBV4-1; CDR3: CASSQDVHNEQFF; DNA: TGCGCCAGCAGCCAAGATGTCCACAATGAGCAGTTCTTC
J: TRBJ2-3; D: NA; size: NA; V: TRBV12-5; CDR3: CASGFITEGLHTDTQYF; DNA: TGTGCTAGTGGTTTCATCACGGAGGGGTTACACACAGATACGCAGTATTTT
J: TRBJ1-2; D: TRBD1; size: NA; V: TRBV7-8; CDR3: CASSLGGQGASGYTF; DNA: TGTGCCAGCAGCTTAGGGGGACAGGGGGCGAGTGGCTACACCTTC
J: TRBJ2-1; D: TRBD2; size: NA; V: TRBV4-1; CDR3: CASSQVSPSGSSYNEQFF; DNA: TGCGCCAGCAGCCAAGTAAGCCCTAGCGGAAGCTCCTACAATGAGCAGTTCTTC
J: TRBJ1-4; D: NA; size: few; V: TRBV4-1; CDR3: CASSQGILASINEKLFF; DNA: TGCGCCAGCAGCCAAGGGATCTTGGCTTCAATTAATGAAAAACTGTTTTTT
J: TRBJ2-1; D: NA; size: NA; V: TRBV27; CDR3: CASSSNRDEQFF; DNA: TGTGCCAGCAGTTCAAACAGGGATGAGCAGTTCTTC